This record looks at one T cell receptor (beta chain) sequence and its context. This entry comes from a study of PD-1 blockade in classical Hodgkin lymphoma. The table came from immunoSEQ multiplex PCR; TCRdb's copy has only in-frame clones and leaves some out. The sample holds about 110,000 clones, roughly 87% seen once. Each patient relapsed following autologous stem cell transplantation, and prior brentuximab vedotin exposure differed. CDR3 size: 14 residues. Germline V gives CDR1 SGHTA, CDR2 FQGNSA. Trimming took off 5 bases at V and 5 bases at J, with 14 bases between the two ends. The sequencing used peripheral blood mononuclear cells (PBMCs), collected before the second cycle of nivolumab. The receptor was derived from a human donor with classical Hodgkin lymphoma. The rearrangement joins TRBV7-2 to TRBJ2-3; no definite D call. The CDR3 sequence: CASSKPLVLDTQYF. The DNA of the CDR3 is TGTGCCAGCAGCAAACCATTGGTTTTAGATACGCAGTATTTT.